This TCR beta chain was recovered during a study of CD8+ T cells in alopecia areata. Turning to the study itself: Dosing spanned 6 to 18 months on tofacitinib, then 6 months off drug. Study-level points and caveats: Especially in alopecia totalis/universalis, lesional scalp showed greater clonality than normal scalp did. The study found tofacitinib significantly decreased scalp clonality and expanded CD8+ clones among the top 100.

cDNA prepared by RNA extraction and subsequent reverse transcription served as the template for sequencing. Produced via immunoSEQ multiplex PCR; TCRdb's table is partial and in-frame only. The table shows approximately 210,000 clones, with approximately 72% occurring only once. Documented treatment: oral pan-JAK inhibitor, 5-10 mg twice daily. Sorting of PBMCs yielded the CD4+ and CD8+ T cells. The CDR3 has 16 residues. The ends were cut back, 5 bases at V and 3 bases at J, with 17 bases in the middle. The germline V gene has CDR1 MGHDK and CDR2 SYGVNS. Details on this clone: Its specificity is not known.

This TCR was recovered from a human donor with alopecia areata. The chain links TRBV25-1 to TRBJ2-1; a possible D gene is TRBD1 (5 bases). Sample: CD4+ T cells sorted from blood, taken around week 44, from a patient treated with tofacitinib. The CDR3 DNA is TGTGCCAGCAGTAACACAGACAGCTTAAACTACAATGAGCAGTTCTTC. It encodes CASSNTDSLNYNEQFF. The whole variable domain, filled in from reference TRBV25-1 and TRBJ2-1, reads EADIYQTPRYLVIGTGKKITLECSQTMGHDKMYWYQQDPGMELHLIHYSYGVNSTEKGDLSSESTVSRIRTEHFPLTLESARPSHTSQYLCASSNTDSLNYNEQFFGPGTRLTVL.